These 26 T cell receptor beta chains came from one sample sequenced in a study of OX40 agonist ivuxolimab in advanced cancers. The method was immunoSEQ multiplex PCR; TCRdb's version includes in-frame clones alone and lacks a portion of them. The table records 30,000 to 45,000 clones, approximately 90% of them present only once. This sample comprised CD4+ or CD8+ T cells sorted from blood, obtained in a trial of the OX40 agonist ivuxolimab. The receptors stem from an adult with an advanced solid tumor such as melanoma, head and neck, liver or kidney cancer.

The V call is TRBV27, the J call TRBJ2-1, with 7 bases aligning to TRBD1. The CDR3 length is 14 residues. The V gene's germline CDR1 is MNHEY and CDR2 SMNVEV (reference sequence). With V trimmed by 5 bases and J by 5 bases, 6 bases remained unmatched. In DNA, the CDR3 is TGTGCCAGCAGTGTCAGGGACAGTAACAATGAGCAGTTCTTC. Translating it yields CASSVRDSNNEQFF.

This chain connects TRBV6-1 to TRBJ2-7, with 11 bases identical to TRBD2. The V gene's germline CDR1 is MNHNS and CDR2 SASEGT. Unmatched junction bases numbered 1, after V lost 6 bases and J lost 3 bases. The CDR3 has 13 amino acids. As DNA, the CDR3 is TGTGCCAGCAGAACTAGCGGGAGCTACGAGCAGTACTTC. This codes for CASRTSGSYEQYF.

Only one count was recorded for this clone. The V call is TRBV13, the J call TRBJ2-1; the match to TRBD2 covers 9 bases. In germline, CDR1 is PRHDT, CDR2 FYEKMQ (reference sequence). The CDR3 loop spans 16 amino acids. V shed 5 bases, J shed 5 bases, and the junction held 10 bases outside the gene matches. This chain's CDR3 is CASSASGTSLNNEQFF. CDR3 nucleotide sequence: TGTGCCAGCAGCGCCTCGGGGACTAGCCTAAACAATGAGCAGTTCTTC. Drawing the rest from reference TRBV13 and TRBJ2-1, the complete variable domain is AAGVIQSPRHLIKEKRETATLKCYPIPRHDTVYWYQQGPGQDPQFLISFYEKMQSDKGSIPDRFSAQQFSDYHSELNMSSLELGDSALYFCASSASGTSLNNEQFFGPGTRLTVL.

This chain connects TRBV27 to TRBJ2-7; the D gene is possibly TRBD1 (5 bases). Per germline, CDR1 MNHEY and CDR2 SMNVEV (reference sequence). CDR3 size: 13 residues. V was cut by 4 bases and J by 4 bases, with 11 bases left in between. The CDR3 loop reads CASSSGMGYEQYF. In nucleotides, the CDR3 is TGTGCCAGCAGTTCAGGGATGGGGTACGAGCAGTACTTC.

The V gene is TRBV13, the J gene TRBJ1-2, with 7 bases aligning to TRBD1. This CDR3 is built from 18 residues. The junction had 15 bases not matched to a gene; V was cut back by 1 base and J by 4 bases. Germline lookup yields CDR1 PRHDT and CDR2 FYEKMQ (reference sequence). CDR3 amino acids: CASSLEGTDPGETYGYTF. The CDR3, as DNA: TGTGCCAGCAGCTTAGAAGGGACAGACCCCGGGGAGACCTATGGCTACACCTTC.

CDR3 loop: CASSTRTGGTYNEQFF. The DNA for the CDR3 is TGTGCCAGCAGCACCCGGACAGGGGGGACCTACAATGAGCAGTTCTTC. The chain links TRBV7-9 to TRBJ2-1, with 10 bases matching TRBD1. The CDR3 runs 16 residues. CDR1 and CDR2 (germline): SEHNR, FQNEAQ (reference sequence). V was clipped by 5 bases and J by 2 bases; unmatched bases: 6.

The chain combines TRBV21-1 with TRBJ2-5; TRBD2, as called in the table, went unchecked against the DNA. TRBV21-1 corresponds to a pseudogene. This CDR3 has 13 residues. CDR3 coding DNA: TGTGCCAGCAGAGCGGGGACTCAAGAGACCCAGTACTTC. This codes for CASRAGTQETQYF.

This clone was found a few times. The V gene is TRBV2, the J gene TRBJ2-7; no definite D call. The germline V gene encodes CDR1 SNHLY and CDR2 FYNNEI. V shed 1 base and J shed 3 bases, with 4 bases lying between them. The CDR3 contains 12 residues. The CDR3 DNA is TGTGCCAGCAGTGAAGGGTTCTACGAGCAGTACTTC. Its protein product is CASSEGFYEQYF.

The sample holds one count of this clone. The chain carries TRBV9 and TRBJ2-3; 9 nucleotides agree with TRBD2. V was pared by 3 bases and J by 5 bases, with 16 bases of the junction left unmatched. Germline V gives CDR1 SGDLS, CDR2 YYNGEE. The CDR3 is 18 residues long. The CDR3 protein is CASSGRGWASGARDTQYF. The CDR3 region has the DNA TGTGCCAGCAGCGGTAGGGGGTGGGCTAGCGGGGCGAGAGATACGCAGTATTTT.

V and J are TRBV29-1 and TRBJ2-1, with 15 bases matching TRBD2. The CDR3 runs to 16 residues. With 0 bases clipped from V and 9 bases from J, the junction kept 6 bases outside the gene matches. CDR1 SQVTM and CDR2 ANQGSEA come from the germline V gene. The CDR3 loop reads CSVEDRAGLAGGEQFF. The CDR3 DNA follows: TGCAGCGTTGAAGATCGAGCGGGACTAGCGGGAGGTGAGCAGTTCTTC.

This clone has a handful of counts. The gene calls are TRBV7-9 and TRBJ1-1; unclear D gene. Trimming shortened V by 1 base and J by 7 bases, and 10 bases separated the two germline ends. CDR3 length equals 13 residues. Germline CDR1 is SEHNR and CDR2 is FQNEAQ (reference sequence). CDR3 sequence: CASSLDRENEAFF. CDR3 DNA: TGTGCCAGCAGCTTAGATAGGGAAAATGAAGCTTTCTTT.

The V gene is TRBV4-2, the J gene TRBJ2-7; D is uncertain. The germline V gene has CDR1 LGHNA and CDR2 YNFKEQ. This CDR3 comprises 15 residues. V lost 0 bases and J 5 bases, leaving 14 bases between the germline ends. CDR3 sequence (DNA): TGTGCCAGCAGCCAAGATTCTCCCAGTCGCAACGAGCAGTACTTC. Protein: CASSQDSPSRNEQYF.

DNA for the CDR3: TGTGCCAGCAGTCCCCAGGCAGGGGGAATGAGGAATGAGCAGTTCTTC. The encoded protein is CASSPQAGGMRNEQFF. The chain combines TRBV7-6 with TRBJ2-1; TRBD1 agrees at 7 bases. CDR1 SGHVS and CDR2 FNYEAQ come from the germline V gene. The ends lost 6 bases at V and 7 bases at J; junction bases unmatched: 15. The CDR3 length is 16 residues.

The gene calls are TRBV4-3 and TRBJ2-7, with a weak D call TRBD1 (5 bases). V lost 4 bases and J lost 3, with 16 bases in between. The CDR3 totals 15 residues. The V gene's germline CDR1 is LGHNA and CDR2 YSLEER. The CDR3 DNA reads TGCGCCAGCAGCCCCTATACAGGTGGTCACTACGAGCAGTACTTC. Protein product: CASSPYTGGHYEQYF.

The CDR3 protein is CASGRGTASTDTQYF. In nucleotides, the CDR3 is TGTGCCAGCGGTCGGGGGACAGCTAGCACAGATACGCAGTATTTT. This rearrangement joins TRBV7-9 to TRBJ2-3; D perhaps matches TRBD1 (7 bases). The CDR3 loop spans 15 amino acids. Germline values: CDR1 SEHNR, CDR2 FQNEAQ (reference sequence). Deletions cut 8 bases from V and 0 bases from J, with 15 bases between.

The V call is TRBV11-2, the J call TRBJ2-2; 11 positions match TRBD2. CDR1 is SGHAT and CDR2 is FQNNGV in the germline V gene. The CDR3 is 16 residues long. V was clipped by 1 base and J by 5 bases; unmatched bases: 3. The CDR3 loop is CASSLVAGGPTGELFF. DNA of the CDR3: TGTGCCAGCAGCTTAGTAGCGGGAGGGCCGACCGGGGAGCTGTTTTTT.

The chain recombines TRBV5-1 with TRBJ1-6, with D unresolved. The germline V and J ends were trimmed by 4 bases and 3 bases, with 11 bases remaining between them. Germline V gene lookup returns CDR1 SGHRS and CDR2 YFSETQ. The CDR3 runs 15 residues. Written as DNA, the CDR3 is TGCGCCAGCAGCCCTGGCGGGGTCTATAATTCACCCCTCCACTTT. This encodes CASSPGGVYNSPLHF.

This clone is a singleton in its sample. The chain joins TRBV27 to TRBJ2-7; a possible D gene is TRBD2 (5 bases). Trimming took off 2 bases at V and 7 bases at J, with 9 bases between the two ends. The germline V gene has CDR1 MNHEY and CDR2 SMNVEV (reference sequence). The CDR3 length is 12 residues. CDR3: CASSLQRSEQYF. For the CDR3, the DNA is TGTGCCAGCAGTTTACAGCGGTCTGAGCAGTACTTC.

This chain uses TRBV28 with TRBJ1-5; maybe TRBD1 (6 bases). CDR3 length: 16 residues. Germline assignment: CDR1 MDHEN and CDR2 SYDVKM. Trimming removed 3 bases at V and 5 bases at J, with 17 bases between. DNA of the CDR3: TGTGCCAGCAGTTTGGTTGGAGGGGGGTTGGATCAGCCCCAGCATTTT. Its translation: CASSLVGGGLDQPQHF.

V and J are TRBV4-3 and TRBJ2-7; TRBD2 matches 7 bases. The V segment lost 3 bases and the J segment 1 base; nucleotides outside the gene matches: 6. Germline CDR1 and CDR2: LGHNA and YSLEER. The CDR3 extends over 15 amino acids. The CDR3, as DNA: TGCGCCAGCAGCCATGGGGGGGGGAGGTCCTACGAGCAGTACTTC. Protein sequence: CASSHGGGRSYEQYF.

The chain combines TRBV5-8 with TRBJ2-1, with D hard to call. The CDR3 is 16 amino acids. The V end was cut by 1 base, the J end by 0 bases, with 11 bases between. Germline V gene sequence: CDR1 SGHTS, CDR2 YDEGEE. The CDR3 protein is CASSLSGLYSYNEQFF. The DNA for the CDR3 is TGTGCCAGCAGCTTGAGTGGCCTCTACTCCTACAATGAGCAGTTCTTC.

This clone is a singleton in its sample. The J gene is TRBJ2-7, the V gene TRBV4-1; 7 nucleotides align to TRBD1. With 2 bases clipped from V and 4 bases from J, the junction kept 11 bases outside the gene matches. CDR1 is MGHRA and CDR2 is YSYEKL in the germline V gene. The CDR3 loop spans 16 amino acids. The CDR3 DNA sequence: TGCGCCAGCAGCCAACTGACAGGGAGTACCGGTTACGAGCAGTACTTC. Its protein is CASSQLTGSTGYEQYF.

This clone was seen a single time. The rearrangement joins TRBV5-1 to TRBJ2-7; 13 bases fit TRBD2. Germline CDR1 reads SGHRS; CDR2 reads YFSETQ. The CDR3 is 18 residues long. The trim removed 0 bases at V and 2 bases at J, leaving 8 bases unmatched. The CDR3 region has the DNA TGCGCCAGCAGCTTGGCGACATTGGGACTAGCGGGACCCTACGAGCAGTACTTC. Translation: CASSLATLGLAGPYEQYF.

The genes are TRBV9 and TRBJ2-1, with TRBD2 matching 9 bases. Germline CDR1 reads SGDLS; CDR2 reads YYNGEE. This CDR3 is built from 15 residues. The V segment lost 5 bases and the J segment 8 bases; nucleotides outside the gene matches: 11. CDR3 in amino acids: CASSSSGSRADEQFF. The DNA for the CDR3 is TGTGCCAGCAGTAGTAGCGGGAGTCGGGCCGATGAGCAGTTCTTC.

This chain links TRBV7-8 with TRBJ2-1, with TRBD2 identical over 12 bases. Germline V gives CDR1 SGHVS, CDR2 FQNEAQ. CDR3 length: 14 amino acids. V gave up 4 bases and J gave up 15 bases; unmatched junction bases: 10. CDR3: CASSSWTSGIKGFF. The CDR3 nucleotides read TGTGCCAGCAGCTCCTGGACTAGCGGGATTAAGGGGTTCTTC.

The chain uses TRBV7-9 and TRBJ2-5; TRBD2 matches 14 bases. Germline assignment: CDR1 SEHNR and CDR2 FQNEAQ (reference sequence). V gave up 4 bases and J gave up 5 bases; unmatched junction bases: 6. The CDR3 is 16 residues long. The CDR3 sequence: CASSSGTSGSWETQYF. The CDR3 DNA is TGTGCCAGCAGCTCCGGGACTAGCGGGAGTTGGGAGACCCAGTACTTC.